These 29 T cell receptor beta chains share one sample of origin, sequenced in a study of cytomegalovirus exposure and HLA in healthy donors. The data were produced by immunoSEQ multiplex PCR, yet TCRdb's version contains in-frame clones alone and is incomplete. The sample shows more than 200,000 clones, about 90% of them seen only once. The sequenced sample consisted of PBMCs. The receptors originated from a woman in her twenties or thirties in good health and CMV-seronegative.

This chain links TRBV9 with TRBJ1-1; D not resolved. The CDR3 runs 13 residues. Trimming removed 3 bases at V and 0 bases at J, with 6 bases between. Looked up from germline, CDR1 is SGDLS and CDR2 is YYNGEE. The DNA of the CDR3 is TGTGCCAGCAGCGGGCGAATGAACACTGAAGCTTTCTTT. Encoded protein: CASSGRMNTEAFF.

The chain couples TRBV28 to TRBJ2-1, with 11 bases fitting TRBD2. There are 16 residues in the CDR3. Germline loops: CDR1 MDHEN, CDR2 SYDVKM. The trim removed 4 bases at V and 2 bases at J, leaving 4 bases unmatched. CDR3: CASSSSGLAAYNEQFF. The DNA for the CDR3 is TGTGCCAGCAGTTCATCGGGACTAGCGGCCTACAATGAGCAGTTCTTC.

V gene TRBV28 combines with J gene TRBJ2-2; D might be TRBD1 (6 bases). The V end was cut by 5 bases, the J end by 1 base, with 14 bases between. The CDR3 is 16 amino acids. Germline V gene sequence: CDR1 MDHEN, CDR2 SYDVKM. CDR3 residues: CASSPTEGVNTGELFF. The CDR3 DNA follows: TGTGCCAGCAGTCCCACCGAGGGGGTGAACACCGGGGAGCTGTTTTTT.

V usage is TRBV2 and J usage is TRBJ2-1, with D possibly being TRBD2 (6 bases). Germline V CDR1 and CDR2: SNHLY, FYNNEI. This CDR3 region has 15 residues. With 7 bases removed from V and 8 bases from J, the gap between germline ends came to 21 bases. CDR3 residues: CASMRLSGSAHEQFF. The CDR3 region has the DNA TGTGCCAGCATGCGACTTAGCGGATCGGCCCATGAGCAGTTCTTC.

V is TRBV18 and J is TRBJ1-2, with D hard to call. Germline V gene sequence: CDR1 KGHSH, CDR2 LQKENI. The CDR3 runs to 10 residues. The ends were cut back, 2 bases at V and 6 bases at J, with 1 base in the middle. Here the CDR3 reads CASSPNGYTF. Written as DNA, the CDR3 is TGTGCCAGCTCACCAAATGGCTACACCTTC. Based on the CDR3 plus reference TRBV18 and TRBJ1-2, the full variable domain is NAGVMQNPRHLVRRRGQEARLRCSPMKGHSHVYWYRQLPEEGLKFMVYLQKENIIDESGMPKERFSAEFPKEGPSILRIQQVVRGDSAAYFCASSPNGYTFGSGTRLTVV.

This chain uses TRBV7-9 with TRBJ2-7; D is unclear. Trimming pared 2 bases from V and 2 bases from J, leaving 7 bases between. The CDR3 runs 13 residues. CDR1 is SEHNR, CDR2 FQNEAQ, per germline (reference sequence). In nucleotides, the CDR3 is TGTGCCAGCAGCTTACCCGCGGCCTACGAGCAGTACTTC. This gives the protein CASSLPAAYEQYF. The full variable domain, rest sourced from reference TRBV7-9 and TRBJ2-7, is DTGVSQNPRHKITKRGQNVTFRCDPISEHNRLYWYRQTLGQGPEFLTYFQNEAQLEKSRLLSDRFSAERPKGSFSTLEIQRTEQGDSAMYLCASSLPAAYEQYFGPGTRLTVT.

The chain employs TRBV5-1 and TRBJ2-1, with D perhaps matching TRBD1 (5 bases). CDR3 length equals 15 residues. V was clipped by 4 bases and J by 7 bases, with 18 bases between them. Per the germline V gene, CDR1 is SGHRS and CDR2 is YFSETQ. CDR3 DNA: TGCGCCAGCAGCAGGACCTCAGGGATCGGGAATGAGCAGTTCTTC. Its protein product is CASSRTSGIGNEQFF.

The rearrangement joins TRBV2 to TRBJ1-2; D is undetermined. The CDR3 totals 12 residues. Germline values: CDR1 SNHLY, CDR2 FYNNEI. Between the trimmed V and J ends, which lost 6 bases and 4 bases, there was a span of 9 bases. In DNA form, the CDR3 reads TGTGCCAGCAGCGGCGGATCCTATGGCTACACCTTC. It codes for CASSGGSYGYTF.

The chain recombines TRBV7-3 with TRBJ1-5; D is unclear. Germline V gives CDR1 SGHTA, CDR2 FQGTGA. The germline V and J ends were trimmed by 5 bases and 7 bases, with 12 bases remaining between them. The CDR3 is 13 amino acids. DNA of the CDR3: TGTGCCAGCAGCAACAGAAATGGGCAGCCCCAGCATTTT. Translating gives CASSNRNGQPQHF.

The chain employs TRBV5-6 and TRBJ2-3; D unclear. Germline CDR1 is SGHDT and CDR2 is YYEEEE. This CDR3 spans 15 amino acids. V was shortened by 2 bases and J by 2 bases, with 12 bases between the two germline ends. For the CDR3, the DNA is TGTGCCAGCAGCTTAGGGCTGTTTCTCACAGATACGCAGTATTTT. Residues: CASSLGLFLTDTQYF.

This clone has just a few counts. The CDR3 reads CASSQPRVANYGYTF. The CDR3 nucleotides are TGTGCCAGCAGCCAGCCCAGGGTGGCCAACTATGGCTACACCTTC. The chain carries TRBV16 and TRBJ1-2, with a weak D call TRBD1 (5 bases). The CDR3 spans 15 residues. V dropped 3 bases and J dropped 2 bases, with 13 bases sitting between them. From germline, CDR1 is KGHSY and CDR2 FQNENV.

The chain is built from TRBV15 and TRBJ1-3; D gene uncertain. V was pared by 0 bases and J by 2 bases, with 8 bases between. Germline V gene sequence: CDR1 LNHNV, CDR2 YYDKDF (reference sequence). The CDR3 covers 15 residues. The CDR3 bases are TGTGCCACCAGCAGAGATCGTACACCTGGAAACACCATATATTTT. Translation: CATSRDRTPGNTIYF.

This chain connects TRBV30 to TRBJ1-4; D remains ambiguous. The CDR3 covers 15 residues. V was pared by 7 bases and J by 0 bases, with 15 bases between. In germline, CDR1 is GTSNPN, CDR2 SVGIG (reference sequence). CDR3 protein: CAYKSDGTTNEKLFF. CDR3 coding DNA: TGTGCCTATAAATCCGACGGTACAACTAATGAAAAACTGTTTTTT.

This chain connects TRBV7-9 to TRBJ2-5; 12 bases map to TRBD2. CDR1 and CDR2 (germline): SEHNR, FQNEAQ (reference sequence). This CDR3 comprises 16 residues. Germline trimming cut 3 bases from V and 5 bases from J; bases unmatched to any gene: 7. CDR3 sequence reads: CASSFLAGGPTETQYF. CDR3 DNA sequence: TGTGCCAGCAGCTTCCTAGCGGGGGGGCCAACGGAGACCCAGTACTTC.

The CDR3: CASSAGTSGSWGEFF. CDR3 nucleotide sequence: TGTGCCAGCAGCGCGGGGACTAGCGGGAGTTGGGGGGAGTTCTTC. The V gene is TRBV5-6, the J gene TRBJ2-1; the match to TRBD2 covers 14 bases. Germline V gene lookup returns CDR1 SGHDT and CDR2 YYEEEE. After removal of 4 bases from V and 14 bases from J, the junction contained 11 bases not matched to a gene. This CDR3 is 15 amino acids long.

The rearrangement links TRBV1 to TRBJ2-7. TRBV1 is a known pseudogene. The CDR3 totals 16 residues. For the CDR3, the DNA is TGCACCAGCAGCCAACACGTTCGGGACCCGGAGTACGAGCAGTACTTC. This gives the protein CTSSQHVRDPEYEQYF.

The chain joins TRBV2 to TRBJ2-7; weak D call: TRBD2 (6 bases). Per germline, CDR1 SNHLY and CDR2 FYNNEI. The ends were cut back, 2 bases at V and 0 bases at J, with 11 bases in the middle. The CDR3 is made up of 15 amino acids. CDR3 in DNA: TGTGCCAGCAGTGAATTGGGACTTACCTCCTACGAGCAGTACTTC. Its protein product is CASSELGLTSYEQYF.

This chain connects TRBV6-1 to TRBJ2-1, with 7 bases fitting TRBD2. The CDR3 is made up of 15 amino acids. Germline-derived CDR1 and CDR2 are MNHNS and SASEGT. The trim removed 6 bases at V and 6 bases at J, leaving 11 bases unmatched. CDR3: CASRPGLVTGNEQFF. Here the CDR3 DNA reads TGTGCCAGCAGACCAGGACTAGTCACGGGCAATGAGCAGTTCTTC.

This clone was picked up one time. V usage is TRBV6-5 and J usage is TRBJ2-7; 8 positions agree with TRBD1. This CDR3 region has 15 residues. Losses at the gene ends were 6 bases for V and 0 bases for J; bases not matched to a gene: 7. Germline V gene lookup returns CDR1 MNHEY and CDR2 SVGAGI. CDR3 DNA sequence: TGTGCCAGCAGAACAACAGGGGGACCCTCCTACGAGCAGTACTTC. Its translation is CASRTTGGPSYEQYF.

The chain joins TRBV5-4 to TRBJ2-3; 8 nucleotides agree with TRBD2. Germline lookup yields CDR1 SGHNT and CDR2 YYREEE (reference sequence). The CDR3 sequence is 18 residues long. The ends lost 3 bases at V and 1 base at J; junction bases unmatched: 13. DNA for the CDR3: TGTGCCAGCAGCTCGGCTCTGATCGTAGCGGGGCGCACAGATACGCAGTATTTT. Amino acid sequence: CASSSALIVAGRTDTQYF.

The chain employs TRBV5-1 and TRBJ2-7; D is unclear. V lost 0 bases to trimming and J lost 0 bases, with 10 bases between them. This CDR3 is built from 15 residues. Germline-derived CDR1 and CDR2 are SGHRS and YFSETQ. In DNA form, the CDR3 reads TGCGCCAGCAGCTTGGGTATGGGTCCCTCCTACGAGCAGTACTTC. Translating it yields CASSLGMGPSYEQYF.

The CDR3 sequence is CASGHSSSYEQYF. The CDR3 DNA is TGCGCCAGCGGGCACAGCTCCTCCTACGAGCAGTACTTC. The chain is built from TRBV5-1 and TRBJ2-7; D call uncertain. V was cut by 7 bases and J by 0 bases, with 11 bases left in between. The length of the CDR3 is 13 residues. Germline V gene data show CDR1 as SGHRS and CDR2 as YFSETQ.

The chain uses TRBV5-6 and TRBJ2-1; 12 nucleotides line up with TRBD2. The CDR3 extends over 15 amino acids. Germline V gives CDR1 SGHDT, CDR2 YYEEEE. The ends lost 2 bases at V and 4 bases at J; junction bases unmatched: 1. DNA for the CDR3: TGTGCCAGCAGCTTAGGACTAGCGGGGTACAATGAGCAGTTCTTC. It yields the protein CASSLGLAGYNEQFF. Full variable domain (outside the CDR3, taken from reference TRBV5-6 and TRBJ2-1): DAGVTQSPTHLIKTRGQQVTLRCSPKSGHDTVSWYQQALGQGPQFIFQYYEEEERQRGNFPDRFSGHQFPNYSSELNVNALLLGDSALYLCASSLGLAGYNEQFFGPGTRLTVL.

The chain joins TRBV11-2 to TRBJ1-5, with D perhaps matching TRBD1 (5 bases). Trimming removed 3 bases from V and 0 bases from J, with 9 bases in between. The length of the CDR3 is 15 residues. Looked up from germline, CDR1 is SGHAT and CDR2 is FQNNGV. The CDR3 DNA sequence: TGTGCCAGCAGCTTTGGGACGTCTAGCAATCAGCCCCAGCATTTT. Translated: CASSFGTSSNQPQHF.

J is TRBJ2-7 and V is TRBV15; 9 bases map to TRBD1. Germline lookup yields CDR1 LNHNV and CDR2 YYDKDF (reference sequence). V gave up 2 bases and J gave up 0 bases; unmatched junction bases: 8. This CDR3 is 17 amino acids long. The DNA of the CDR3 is TGTGCCACCAGCAGATTTGCCGGGACAGGGAGCTCCTACGAGCAGTACTTC. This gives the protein CATSRFAGTGSSYEQYF.

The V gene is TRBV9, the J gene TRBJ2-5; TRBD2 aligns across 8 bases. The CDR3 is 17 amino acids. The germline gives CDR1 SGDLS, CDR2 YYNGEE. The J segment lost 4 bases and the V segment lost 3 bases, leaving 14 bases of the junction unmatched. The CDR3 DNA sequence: TGTGCCAGCAGCGAAATACAAGCGGGAGTGGGTGCAGAGACCCAGTACTTC. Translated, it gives CASSEIQAGVGAETQYF. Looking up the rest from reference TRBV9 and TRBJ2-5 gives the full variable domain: DSGVTQTPKHLITATGQRVTLRCSPRSGDLSVYWYQQSLDQGLQFLIQYYNGEERAKGNILERFSAQQFPDLHSELNLSSLELGDSALYFCASSEIQAGVGAETQYFGPGTRLLVL.

The CDR3: CASSGMSGSTRYEQYF. The CDR3 nucleotides read TGTGCCAGCAGCGGGATGAGCGGGAGTACGCGGTACGAGCAGTACTTC. The rearrangement uses TRBV4-2 and TRBJ2-7; TRBD2 aligns across 8 bases. Germline loops: CDR1 LGHNA, CDR2 YNFKEQ. The length of the CDR3 is 16 residues. Germline trimming cut 5 bases from V and 4 bases from J; bases unmatched to any gene: 13.

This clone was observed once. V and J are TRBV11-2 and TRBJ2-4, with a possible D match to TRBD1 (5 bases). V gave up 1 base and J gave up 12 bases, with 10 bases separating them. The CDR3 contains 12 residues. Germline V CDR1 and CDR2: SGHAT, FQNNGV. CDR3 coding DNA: TGTGCCAGCAGCTTAGTGCAGGGTGGTCAGTACTTC. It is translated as CASSLVQGGQYF.

The chain's CDR3 is CASSSSGTSGWVEQFF. CDR3 coding DNA: TGTGCCAGCAGTTCCTCCGGGACTAGCGGGTGGGTTGAGCAGTTCTTC. The chain carries TRBV28 and TRBJ2-1, with 12 positions matching TRBD2. The CDR3 runs 16 residues. CDR1 is MDHEN and CDR2 is SYDVKM in the germline V gene. The ends lost 4 bases at V and 9 bases at J; junction bases unmatched: 10.